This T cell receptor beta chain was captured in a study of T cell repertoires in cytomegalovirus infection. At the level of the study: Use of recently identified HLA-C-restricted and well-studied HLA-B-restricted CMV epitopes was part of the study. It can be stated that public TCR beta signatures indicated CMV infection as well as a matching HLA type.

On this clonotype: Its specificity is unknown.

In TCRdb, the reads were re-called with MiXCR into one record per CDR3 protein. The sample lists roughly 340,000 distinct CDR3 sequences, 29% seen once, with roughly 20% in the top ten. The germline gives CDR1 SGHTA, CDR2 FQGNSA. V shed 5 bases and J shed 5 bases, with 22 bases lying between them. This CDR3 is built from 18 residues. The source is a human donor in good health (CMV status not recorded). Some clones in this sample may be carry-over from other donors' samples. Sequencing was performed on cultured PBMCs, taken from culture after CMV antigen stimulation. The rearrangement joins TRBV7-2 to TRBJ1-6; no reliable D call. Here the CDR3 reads CASSPNSVAAGNNSPLHF. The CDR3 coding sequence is TGTGCCAGCAGCCCCAATAGTGTAGCGGCGGGGAATAATTCACCCCTCCACTTT. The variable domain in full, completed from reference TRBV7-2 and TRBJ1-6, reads GAGVSQSPSNKVTEKGKDVELRCDPISGHTALYWYRQSLGQGLEFLIYFQGNSAPDKSGLPSDRFSAERTGGSVSTLTIQRTQQEDSAVYLCASSPNSVAAGNNSPLHFGNGTRLTVT.